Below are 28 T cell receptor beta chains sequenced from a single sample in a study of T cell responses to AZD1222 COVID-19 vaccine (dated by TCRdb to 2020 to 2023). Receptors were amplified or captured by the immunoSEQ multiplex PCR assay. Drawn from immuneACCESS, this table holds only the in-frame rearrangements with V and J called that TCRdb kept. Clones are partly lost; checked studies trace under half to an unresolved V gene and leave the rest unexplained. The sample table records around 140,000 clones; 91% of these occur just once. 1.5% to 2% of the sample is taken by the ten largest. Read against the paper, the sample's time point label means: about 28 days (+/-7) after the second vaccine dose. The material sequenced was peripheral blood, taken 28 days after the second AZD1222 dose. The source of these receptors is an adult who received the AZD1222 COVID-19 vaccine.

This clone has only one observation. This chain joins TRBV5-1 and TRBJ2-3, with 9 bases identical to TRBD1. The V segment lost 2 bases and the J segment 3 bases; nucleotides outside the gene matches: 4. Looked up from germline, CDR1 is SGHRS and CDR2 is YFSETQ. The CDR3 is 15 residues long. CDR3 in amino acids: CASSLQGAGTDTQYF. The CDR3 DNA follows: TGCGCCAGCAGCTTACAGGGGGCTGGGACAGATACGCAGTATTTT.

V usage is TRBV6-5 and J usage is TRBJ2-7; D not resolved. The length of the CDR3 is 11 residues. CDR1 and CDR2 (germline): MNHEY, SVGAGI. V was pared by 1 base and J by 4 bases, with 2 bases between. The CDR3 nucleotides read TGTGCCAGCAGTTACTTTTACGAGCAGTACTTC. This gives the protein CASSYFYEQYF.

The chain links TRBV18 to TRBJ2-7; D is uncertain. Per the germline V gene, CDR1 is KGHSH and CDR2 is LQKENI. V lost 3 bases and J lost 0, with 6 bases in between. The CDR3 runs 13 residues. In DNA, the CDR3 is TGTGCCAGCTCACCGGCCCCCTCCTACGAGCAGTACGTC. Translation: CASSPAPSYEQYV.

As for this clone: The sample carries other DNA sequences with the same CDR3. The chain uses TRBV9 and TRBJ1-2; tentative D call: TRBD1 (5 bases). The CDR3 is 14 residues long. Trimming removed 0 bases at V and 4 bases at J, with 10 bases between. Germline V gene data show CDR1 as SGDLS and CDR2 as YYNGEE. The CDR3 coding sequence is TGTGCCAGCAGCGTAGACGGCGGGGGCTATGGCTACACCTTC. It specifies CASSVDGGGYGYTF.

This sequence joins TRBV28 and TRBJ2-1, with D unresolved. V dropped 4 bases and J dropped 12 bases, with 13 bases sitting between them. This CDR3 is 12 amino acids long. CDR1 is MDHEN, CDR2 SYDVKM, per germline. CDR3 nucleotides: TGTGCCAGCAGTTCTGGGCCACTTAGGCAGTTCTTC. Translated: CASSSGPLRQFF. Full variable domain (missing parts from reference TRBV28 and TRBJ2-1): DVKVTQSSRYLVKRTGEKVFLECVQDMDHENMFWYRQDPGLGLRLIYFSYDVKMKEKGDIPEGYSVSREKKERFSLILESASTNQTSMYLCASSSGPLRQFFGPGTRLTVL.

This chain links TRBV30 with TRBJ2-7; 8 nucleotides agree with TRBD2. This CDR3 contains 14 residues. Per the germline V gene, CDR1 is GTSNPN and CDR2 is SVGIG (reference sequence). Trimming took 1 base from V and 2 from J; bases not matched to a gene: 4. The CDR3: CAWSAGGGPYEQYV. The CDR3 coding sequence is TGTGCCTGGAGTGCCGGGGGGGGCCCCTACGAGCAGTACGTC.

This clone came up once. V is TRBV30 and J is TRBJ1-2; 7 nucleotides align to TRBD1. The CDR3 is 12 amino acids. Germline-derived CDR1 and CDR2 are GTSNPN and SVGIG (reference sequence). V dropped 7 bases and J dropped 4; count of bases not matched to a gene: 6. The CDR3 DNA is TGTGCCTCCTCACAGGGGATCTATGGCTACACCTTC. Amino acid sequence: CASSQGIYGYTF.

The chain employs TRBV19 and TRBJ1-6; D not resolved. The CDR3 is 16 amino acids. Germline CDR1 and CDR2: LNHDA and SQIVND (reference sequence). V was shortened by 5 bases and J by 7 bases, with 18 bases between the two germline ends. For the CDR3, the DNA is TGTGCCAGTAGTCCCATACCACAGAAGCGCAATTCACCCCTCCACTTT. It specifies CASSPIPQKRNSPLHF.

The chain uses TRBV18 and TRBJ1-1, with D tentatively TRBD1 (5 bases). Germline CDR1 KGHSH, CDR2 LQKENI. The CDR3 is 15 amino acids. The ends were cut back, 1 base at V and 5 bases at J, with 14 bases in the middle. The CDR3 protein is CASSPRAGRRTEAFF. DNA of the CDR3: TGTGCCAGCTCACCACGAGCGGGACGTCGAACTGAAGCTTTCTTT. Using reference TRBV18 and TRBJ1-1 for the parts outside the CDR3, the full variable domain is NAGVMQNPRHLVRRRGQEARLRCSPMKGHSHVYWYRQLPEEGLKFMVYLQKENIIDESGMPKERFSAEFPKEGPSILRIQQVVRGDSAAYFCASSPRAGRRTEAFFGQGTRLTVV.

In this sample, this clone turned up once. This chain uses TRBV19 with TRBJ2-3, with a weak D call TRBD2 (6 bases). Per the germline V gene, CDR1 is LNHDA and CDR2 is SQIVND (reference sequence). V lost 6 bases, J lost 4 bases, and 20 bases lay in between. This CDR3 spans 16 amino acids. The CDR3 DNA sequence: TGTGCCAGTAGGAGAACCGGGACTTACCCGGCAGATACGCAGTATTTT. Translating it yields CASRRTGTYPADTQYF.

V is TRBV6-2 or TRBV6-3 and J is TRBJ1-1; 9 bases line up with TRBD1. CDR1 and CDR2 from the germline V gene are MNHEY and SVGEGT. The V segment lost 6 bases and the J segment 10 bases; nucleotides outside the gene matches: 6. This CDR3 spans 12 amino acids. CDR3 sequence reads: CASSNLDRGAFF. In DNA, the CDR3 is TGTGCCAGCAGCAACCTGGACAGGGGAGCTTTCTTT.

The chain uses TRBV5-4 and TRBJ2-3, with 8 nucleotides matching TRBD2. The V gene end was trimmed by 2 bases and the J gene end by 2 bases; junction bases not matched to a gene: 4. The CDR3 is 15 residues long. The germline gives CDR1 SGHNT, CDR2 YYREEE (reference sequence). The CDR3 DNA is TGTGCCAGCAGCTTTAGGACTAGCCTCACAGATACGCAGTATTTT. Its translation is CASSFRTSLTDTQYF.

This chain's CDR3 is CASSPRDSQETQYF. The CDR3 DNA is TGTGCCAGCTCACCGAGGGACAGCCAAGAGACCCAGTACTTC. The chain has TRBV18 and TRBJ2-5, with TRBD1 matching 7 bases. Germline lookup yields CDR1 KGHSH and CDR2 LQKENI. With V trimmed by 3 bases and J by 1 base, 2 bases remained unmatched. CDR3 length: 14 amino acids.

CDR3 loop: CASSLGQGEVYEQYF. In DNA form, the CDR3 reads TGCGCCAGCAGCTTGGGACAGGGGGAGGTCTACGAGCAGTACTTC. The rearrangement uses TRBV5-1 and TRBJ2-7; the match to TRBD1 covers 9 bases. CDR1 and CDR2 (germline): SGHRS, YFSETQ. Trimming took 0 bases from V and 3 from J; bases not matched to a gene: 4. The CDR3 consists of 15 residues.

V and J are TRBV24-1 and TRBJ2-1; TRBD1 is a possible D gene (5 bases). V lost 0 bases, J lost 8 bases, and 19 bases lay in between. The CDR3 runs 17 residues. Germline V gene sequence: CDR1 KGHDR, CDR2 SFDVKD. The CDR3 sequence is CATSDLRKKGRVHEQFF. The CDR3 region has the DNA TGTGCCACCAGTGATTTGCGTAAAAAGGGCAGGGTTCATGAGCAGTTCTTC.

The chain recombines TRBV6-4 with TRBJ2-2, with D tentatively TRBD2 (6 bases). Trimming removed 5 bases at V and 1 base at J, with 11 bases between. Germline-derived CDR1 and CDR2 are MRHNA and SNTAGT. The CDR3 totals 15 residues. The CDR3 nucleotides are TGTGCCAGCAGTCCGGGGGACTTGAACACCGGGGAGCTGTTTTTT. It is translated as CASSPGDLNTGELFF.

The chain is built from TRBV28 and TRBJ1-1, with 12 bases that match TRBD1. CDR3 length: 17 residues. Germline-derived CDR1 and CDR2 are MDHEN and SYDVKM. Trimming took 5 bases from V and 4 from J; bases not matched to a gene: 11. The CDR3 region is CASSPPGTGGLGTEAFF. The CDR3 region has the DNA TGTGCCAGCAGTCCCCCCGGGACAGGGGGCTTGGGCACTGAAGCTTTCTTT.

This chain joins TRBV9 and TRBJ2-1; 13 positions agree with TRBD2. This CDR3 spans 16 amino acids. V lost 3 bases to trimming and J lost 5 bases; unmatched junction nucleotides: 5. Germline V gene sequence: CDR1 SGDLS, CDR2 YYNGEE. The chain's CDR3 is CASSARGTSGNNEQFF. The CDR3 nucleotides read TGTGCCAGCAGCGCCAGAGGGACTAGCGGGAACAATGAGCAGTTCTTC.

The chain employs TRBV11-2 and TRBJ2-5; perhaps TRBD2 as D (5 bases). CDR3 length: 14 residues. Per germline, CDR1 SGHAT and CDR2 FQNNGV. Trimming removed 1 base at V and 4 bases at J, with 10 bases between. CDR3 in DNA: TGTGCCAGCAGCTTAGGACTAAATGGAGAGACCCAGTACTTC. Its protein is CASSLGLNGETQYF.

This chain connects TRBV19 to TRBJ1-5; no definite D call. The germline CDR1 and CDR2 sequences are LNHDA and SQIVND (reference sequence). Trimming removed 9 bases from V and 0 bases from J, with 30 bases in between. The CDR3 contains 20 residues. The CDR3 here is CASSQGHRVLKKYSNQPQHF. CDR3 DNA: TGTGCCAGCTCTCAAGGCCACCGGGTCCTCAAGAAATATAGCAATCAGCCCCAGCATTTT.

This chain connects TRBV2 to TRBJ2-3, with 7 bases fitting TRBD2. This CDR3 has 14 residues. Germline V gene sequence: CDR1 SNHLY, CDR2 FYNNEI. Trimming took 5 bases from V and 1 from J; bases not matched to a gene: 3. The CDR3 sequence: CASSSAGRTDTQYF. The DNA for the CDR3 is TGTGCCAGCAGTTCAGCGGGGCGCACAGATACGCAGTATTTT.

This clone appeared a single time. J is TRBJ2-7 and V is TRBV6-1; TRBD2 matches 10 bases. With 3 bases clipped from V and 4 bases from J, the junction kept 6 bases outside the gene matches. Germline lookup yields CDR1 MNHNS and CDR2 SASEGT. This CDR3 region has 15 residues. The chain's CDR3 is CASSDIAGGVYEQYV. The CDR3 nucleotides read TGTGCCAGCAGTGATATAGCGGGAGGAGTTTACGAGCAGTACGTC.

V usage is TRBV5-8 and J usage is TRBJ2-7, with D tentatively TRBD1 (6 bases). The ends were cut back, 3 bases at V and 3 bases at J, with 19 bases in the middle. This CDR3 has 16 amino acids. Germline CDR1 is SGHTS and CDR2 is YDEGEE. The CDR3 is CASSSTGQSVNYEQYF. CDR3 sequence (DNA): TGTGCCAGCAGCTCCACCGGACAGTCAGTAAACTACGAGCAGTACTTC.

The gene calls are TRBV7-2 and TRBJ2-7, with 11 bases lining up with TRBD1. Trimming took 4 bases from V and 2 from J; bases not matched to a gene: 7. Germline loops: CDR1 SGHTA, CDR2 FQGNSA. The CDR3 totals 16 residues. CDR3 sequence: CASSWAGGQGAYEQYF. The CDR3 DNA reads TGTGCCAGCAGCTGGGCTGGGGGACAGGGGGCCTACGAGCAGTACTTC.

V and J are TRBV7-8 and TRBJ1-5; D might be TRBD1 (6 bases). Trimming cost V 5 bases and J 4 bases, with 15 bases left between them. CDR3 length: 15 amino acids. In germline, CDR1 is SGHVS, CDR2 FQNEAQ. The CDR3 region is CASSPVGTQNQPQHF. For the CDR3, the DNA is TGTGCCAGCAGCCCAGTCGGGACACAAAATCAGCCCCAGCATTTT.

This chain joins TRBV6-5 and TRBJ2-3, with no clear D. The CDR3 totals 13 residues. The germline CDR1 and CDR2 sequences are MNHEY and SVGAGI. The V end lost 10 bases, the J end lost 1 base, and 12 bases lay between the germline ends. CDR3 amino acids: CATRQDGTDTQYF. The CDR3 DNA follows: TGTGCCACCAGGCAGGACGGCACAGATACGCAGTATTTT.

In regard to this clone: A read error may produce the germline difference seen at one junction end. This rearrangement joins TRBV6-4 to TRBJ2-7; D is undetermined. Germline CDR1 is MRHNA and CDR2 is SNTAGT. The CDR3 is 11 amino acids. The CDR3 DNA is TGTGCCAGCAGTGACTCATTCCCTTGGAACTTC. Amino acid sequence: CASSDSFPWNF.

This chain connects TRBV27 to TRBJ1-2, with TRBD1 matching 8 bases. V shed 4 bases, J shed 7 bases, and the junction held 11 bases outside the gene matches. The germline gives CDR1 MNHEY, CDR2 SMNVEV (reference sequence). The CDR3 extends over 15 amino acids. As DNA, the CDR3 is TGTGCCAGCAGTTGGAATGCACTGGACAGGGCTGGCTACACCTTC. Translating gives CASSWNALDRAGYTF.